A selection of T cell receptor beta chains follows, all from one sample in a study of shared clonotypes between healthy human individuals. Produced via immunoSEQ multiplex PCR; TCRdb's table is partial and in-frame only. The sample holds about 580,000 clones, 95% to 98% seen once. The sequenced material came from naive CD8+ T cells sorted from blood. The receptor set was obtained from a man aged 25-40 years in good health. Each CDR3 is given with its conserved first and last residue. The D gene is left open where the match is weak. The size field is filled for only some rows; it gives once, few, many or a size class.

J gene | D gene | V gene | clone size | CDR3 protein | CDR3 DNA
TRBJ1-5 | NA | TRBV6-1 | NA | CASKEKGNQPQHF | TGTGCCAGCAAGGAGAAGGGCAATCAGCCCCAGCATTTT
TRBJ1-2 | NA | TRBV7-6 | once | CASSPGPGKDGYTF | TGTGCCAGCAGCCCGGGCCCAGGCAAGGATGGCTACACCTTC
TRBJ2-7 | NA | TRBV7-7 | once | CASSLGDLGEQYF | TGTGCTAGCAGCTTAGGAGACCTGGGGGAGCAGTACTTC
TRBJ2-5 | TRBD1 | TRBV27 | NA | CASRKQGLQETQYF | TGTGCCAGCAGAAAACAGGGGCTACAAGAGACCCAGTACTTC
TRBJ1-2 | TRBD1 | TRBV29-1 | NA | CSAPGQGPNGYTF | TGCAGCGCGCCGGGACAGGGACCCAATGGCTACACCTTC
TRBJ1-1 | NA | TRBV9 | NA | CASSVVTTASTEAFF | TGTGCCAGCAGCGTAGTAACGACAGCCAGCACTGAAGCTTTCTTT
TRBJ2-5 | NA | TRBV7-2 | NA | CASSLARDRGGETQYF | TGTGCCAGCAGCTTAGCGCGAGACAGGGGAGGGGAGACCCAGTACTTC
TRBJ1-1 | NA | TRBV7-9 | NA | CASSLVEGPGTEAFF | TGTGCCAGCAGCTTAGTTGAGGGTCCGGGGACTGAAGCTTTCTTT
TRBJ2-5 | NA | TRBV9 | NA | CASSPDPLQETQYF | TGTGCCAGCAGCCCAGACCCCCTCCAAGAGACCCAGTACTTC
TRBJ2-7 | NA | TRBV5-1 | NA | CASSWKNGRSGEGPYEQYF | TGCGCCAGCAGCTGGAAAAACGGACGAAGCGGTGAAGGACCCTACGAGCAGTACTTC
TRBJ1-1 | NA | TRBV11-2 | NA | CASSLGAEGYLNTEAFF | TGTGCCAGCAGCTTAGGGGCTGAGGGCTATCTGAACACTGAAGCTTTCTTT
TRBJ2-5 | NA | TRBV18 | NA | CASSPPLARQETQYF | TGTGCCAGCTCACCACCCCTAGCGAGACAAGAGACCCAGTACTTC
TRBJ2-2 | TRBD2 | TRBV6-6 | NA | CASTSSGRAVGELFF | TGTGCCAGCACCTCTAGCGGGAGGGCGGTCGGGGAGCTGTTTTTT
TRBJ1-1 | NA | TRBV13 | NA | CASNLPPEHAEAFF | TGTGCCAGCAACCTCCCCCCCGAGCACGCTGAAGCTTTCTTT
TRBJ1-1 | TRBD1 | TRBV2 | NA | CASSGSVLQGRAEAFF | TGTGCCAGCAGTGGATCGGTCCTACAGGGGAGAGCTGAAGCTTTCTTT
TRBJ2-5 | NA | TRBV27 | NA | CASSLFVGDETQYF | TGTGCCAGCAGTTTGTTCGTGGGCGACGAGACCCAGTACTTC
TRBJ1-1 | NA | TRBV27 | NA | CASRTTFTGKRDTEAFF | TGTGCCAGCAGGACAACCTTCACAGGAAAACGGGACACTGAAGCTTTCTTT
TRBJ2-7 | NA | TRBV13 | NA | CASSLSPHDLGEQYF | TGTGCCAGCAGCTTATCTCCCCATGACCTGGGCGAGCAGTACTTC
TRBJ2-1 | NA | TRBV11-3 | NA | CASSARDRNEQFF | TGTGCCAGCAGCGCCCGAGACAGAAATGAGCAGTTCTTC
TRBJ2-7 | NA | TRBV15 | once | CATSRHLTSYEQYF | TGTGCCACCAGCAGACATTTAACCTCCTACGAGCAGTACTTC
TRBJ2-1 | TRBD2 | TRBV6-6 | NA | CASGRLAGVPSNEQFF | TGTGCCAGCGGGCGCCTAGCGGGAGTTCCATCGAATGAGCAGTTCTTC
TRBJ1-2 | NA | TRBV15 | NA | CATSRANGYGYTF | TGTGCCACCAGCAGAGCGAACGGGTATGGCTACACCTTC
TRBJ2-1 | TRBD2 | TRBV9 | NA | CASSVPGTTYNEQFF | TGTGCCAGCAGCGTCCCCGGGACTACTTACAATGAGCAGTTCTTC
TRBJ2-1 | NA | TRBV29-1 | NA | CSVVSGTLGHEQFF | TGCAGCGTTGTTAGCGGAACCTTAGGCCATGAGCAGTTCTTC
TRBJ2-1 | NA | TRBV7-7 | NA | CASSLSSGPLYNEQFF | TGTGCCAGCAGCTTAAGTAGCGGCCCCCTCTACAATGAGCAGTTCTTC
TRBJ2-2 | NA | TRBV7-2 | NA | CASSPTGELFF | TGTGCCAGCAGCCCCACCGGGGAGCTGTTTTTT